This T cell receptor (beta chain) emerged from a study of shared clonotypes between healthy human individuals. In the original processing: Without quality scores, immunoSEQ junctional reads could not be filtered like full-length reads. Measured with immunoSEQ multiplex PCR; TCRdb has only the in-frame clones, and not every one. The D gene and trimming were derived from the DNA, and the V and J assignments and clone size from that table. The sample shows around 2.1 million clones, almost 96% of them seen only once. This CDR3 region has 20 residues. Trimming at V came to 0 bases and at J to 1 base, leaving 13 bases not matched to a gene. Germline CDR1 SGHNT, CDR2 YYREEE (reference sequence). A remark on this clone: Antigen specificity is unknown.

Study findings and constraints: Sampling was confined to blood; repertoires within tissues likely differ. Larger richness was generally estimated for naive than memory subsets. Rarefaction gave evidence that sorted-subset sequencing remained incomplete despite large depth.

The sequenced sample consisted of naive CD4+ T cells sorted from blood. Subset denoted: CD45RA+ positively selected. The chain links TRBV5-4 to TRBJ2-2, with 9 positions matching TRBD1. This TCR derives from a young man in good health. Here the CDR3 reads CASSLAGTGTRQLNTGELFF. CDR3 in DNA: TGTGCCAGCAGCTTGGCCGGGACAGGGACTCGCCAATTGAACACCGGGGAGCTGTTTTTT.